This T cell receptor beta chain came from a study of shared clonotypes between healthy human individuals. Study in general: Aged between 18 and 49, the donors were a couple of women and three men.

TCRdb's table, derived via immunoSEQ multiplex PCR, lists solely in-frame clones and lacks some. The sample holds roughly 2.6 million clones, approximately 94% seen once. CDR1 SGHTS and CDR2 YDEGEE come from the germline V gene. V dropped 1 base and J dropped 4 bases, with 8 bases sitting between them. The length of the CDR3 is 13 residues. As concerns this clone: Its antigen is not identified.

Study-level results: A handful of donors showed sharing of approximately 5% of naive CD4 clonotypes. Few donors limited the genetic and exposure-history diversity represented. Generation probabilities were higher for clonotypes shared across all four sorted-subset donors than for unshared ones.

Sequencing was carried out using naive CD4+ T cells sorted from blood. Subset described: CD45RA+ positively selected. The chain combines TRBV5-8 with TRBJ1-2; the D is unclear. This sequence originates from a man aged 18 to 29 in good health. As DNA, the CDR3 is TGTGCCAGCAGCTTGAGGCACCTCTATGGCTACACCTTC. It specifies CASSLRHLYGYTF.